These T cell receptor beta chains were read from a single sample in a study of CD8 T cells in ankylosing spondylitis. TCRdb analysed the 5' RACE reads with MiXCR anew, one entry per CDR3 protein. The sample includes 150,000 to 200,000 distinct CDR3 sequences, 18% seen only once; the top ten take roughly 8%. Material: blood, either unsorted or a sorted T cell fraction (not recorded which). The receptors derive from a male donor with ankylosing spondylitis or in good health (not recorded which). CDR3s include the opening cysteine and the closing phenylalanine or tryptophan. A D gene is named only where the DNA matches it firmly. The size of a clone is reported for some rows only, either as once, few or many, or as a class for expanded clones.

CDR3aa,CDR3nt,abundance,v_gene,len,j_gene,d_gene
CASSLTRRGNTIYF,TGCGCCAGCAGCTTGACGCGGAGAGGAAACACCATATATTTT,NA,TRBV5-1,14,TRBJ1-3,NA
CSARVMGSSADTQYF,TGCAGTGCTAGAGTGATGGGCAGCAGTGCAGATACGCAGTATTTT,many,TRBV20-1,15,TRBJ2-3,NA
CASSLANSGYTF,TGTGCCAGCAGCTTAGCGAACTCTGGCTACACCTTC,NA,TRBV7-9,12,TRBJ1-2,NA
CSARVRTPVEQYF,TGCAGTGCTAGAGTTCGGACACCCGTCGAGCAGTACTTC,many,TRBV20-1,13,TRBJ2-7,NA
CASSFRQVSQPQHF,TGTGCCAGCAGTTTCCGACAGGTTAGTCAGCCCCAGCATTTT,many,TRBV28,14,TRBJ1-5,NA
CASSTNRVGTNEKLFF,TGCGCCAGCAGCACCAACAGGGTAGGAACTAATGAAAAACTGTTTTTT,many,TRBV5-1,16,TRBJ1-4,NA
CASSPLKHRDDTEAFF,TGTGCCAGCAGCCCCCTGAAACATCGGGATGACACTGAAGCTTTCTTT,NA,TRBV7-9,16,TRBJ1-1,NA
CASSRLGSEETQYF,TGTGCCAGCAGCAGACTTGGAAGTGAGGAGACCCAGTACTTC,few,TRBV6-2/TRBV6-3,14,TRBJ2-5,NA
CATSDFLAGGTDTQYF,TGTGCCACCAGTGATTTTCTAGCGGGAGGCACAGATACGCAGTATTTT,many,TRBV24-1,16,TRBJ2-3,TRBD2
CASSLGLPGGNTEAFF,TGTGCCAGCAGCTTAGGTCTGCCAGGAGGAAACACTGAAGCTTTCTTT,many,TRBV7-8,16,TRBJ1-1,NA
CASSSLRDNEQFF,TGTGCCAGCAGCTCCCTAAGGGACAATGAGCAGTTCTTC,NA,TRBV7-7,13,TRBJ2-1,NA
CASSLQGGETQYF,TGTGCCAGCAGTTTACAGGGTGGTGAGACCCAGTACTTC,many,TRBV12-3/TRBV12-4,13,TRBJ2-5,NA
CSVTEAIQETQYF,TGCAGTGTTACCGAGGCTATCCAAGAGACCCAGTACTTC,many,TRBV20-1,13,TRBJ2-5,NA
CASSFNRGGEQYF,TGTGCCAGCAGCTTTAATCGGGGGGGCGAGCAGTACTTC,NA,TRBV7-2,13,TRBJ2-7,TRBD2
CALGGGLARNEQFF,TGTGCCTTAGGGGGGGGACTAGCAAGGAATGAGCAGTTCTTC,few,TRBV7-8,14,TRBJ2-1,TRBD2
CASSLVRSTDTQYF,TGTGCCAGCAGCTTGGTTCGCAGTACAGATACGCAGTATTTT,few,TRBV5-6,14,TRBJ2-3,NA
CASSPFSGSGQETQYF,TGCGCCAGCAGCCCTTTCTCCGGGAGTGGCCAAGAGACCCAGTACTTC,NA,TRBV5-1,16,TRBJ2-5,NA
CASSLTTVPQFF,TGTGCCAGCAGTCTGACGACCGTCCCCCAGTTCTTC,many,TRBV25-1,12,TRBJ2-1,NA
CASSLEGGLVINEQFF,TGTGCCAGCAGCTTAGAGGGAGGACTAGTGATAAATGAGCAGTTCTTC,NA,TRBV11-2,16,TRBJ2-1,TRBD2
CSARPGANQPQHF,TGCAGTGCTAGACCGGGGGCGAATCAGCCCCAGCATTTT,many,TRBV20-1,13,TRBJ1-5,NA
CATRPRDLAGGYNEQFF,TGTGCCACCAGACCAAGAGACCTAGCGGGAGGTTACAATGAGCAGTTCTTC,many,TRBV24-1,17,TRBJ2-1,TRBD2
CASSRRDNSYEQYF,TGTGCCAGCAGCCGTAGGGACAACTCCTACGAGCAGTACTTC,few,TRBV11-2,14,TRBJ2-7,NA
CASSPQGDTEAFF,TGCGCCAGCAGCCCGCAGGGGGACACTGAAGCTTTCTTT,many,TRBV5-1,13,TRBJ1-1,TRBD1
CASSLGSTDTQYF,TGTGCCAGCAGCTTGGGCTCCACAGATACGCAGTATTTT,many,TRBV5-5,13,TRBJ2-3,NA
CASSYGTSGTDTQYF,TGTGCCAGCAGTTACGGGACTAGCGGTACAGATACGCAGTATTTT,NA,TRBV6-5,15,TRBJ2-3,TRBD2
CASSHVGGVDSGANVLTF,TGTGCCAGCAGCCACGTGGGAGGGGTAGACTCTGGGGCCAACGTCCTGACTTTC,many,TRBV5-6,18,TRBJ2-6,TRBD2
CASSRERLAGGDEQFF,TGCGCCAGCAGCAGGGAGCGACTAGCGGGAGGCGATGAGCAGTTCTTC,NA,TRBV5-1,16,TRBJ2-1,TRBD2
CAWSTPGHSTDTQYF,TGTGCCTGGAGTACGCCGGGACACAGCACAGATACGCAGTATTTT,few,TRBV30,15,TRBJ2-3,NA
CASNQGFYGYTF,TGTGCCAGCAACCAGGGGTTCTATGGCTACACCTTC,NA,TRBV28,12,TRBJ1-2,NA
CASSPGIRTTFYEQYF,TGTGCCAGCAGCCCCGGCATCAGGACTACCTTCTACGAGCAGTACTTC,few,TRBV7-2,16,TRBJ2-7,NA
CASTRGAMNTEAFF,TGTGCCAGCACTCGGGGGGCGATGAACACTGAAGCTTTCTTT,few,TRBV6-1,14,TRBJ1-1,NA
CASSLAQRTQYF,TGTGCCAGCAGCTTGGCTCAGAGAACCCAGTATTTT,many,TRBV5-4,12,TRBJ2-3,NA
CASSTYLGFSYNEQFF,TGTGCCAGCAGTACCTATTTGGGGTTCTCCTACAATGAGCAGTTCTTC,many,TRBV28,16,TRBJ2-1,NA
CASSFSGGGGTEAFF,TGTGCCAGCAGCTTCTCAGGGGGCGGTGGCACTGAAGCTTTCTTT,NA,TRBV5-5,15,TRBJ1-1,TRBD1
CASSLGTGSEAETQYF,TGTGCCAGCAGTTTGGGGACAGGAAGTGAAGCAGAGACCCAGTACTTC,few,TRBV27,16,TRBJ2-5,TRBD1
CASSLTIGSSGNTIYF,TGCGCCAGCAGCTTGACTATTGGGAGCTCTGGAAACACCATATATTTT,many,TRBV5-1,16,TRBJ1-3,NA
CASSYARPAKNIQYF,TGTGCCAGCAGTTACGCCAGACCAGCCAAAAACATTCAGTACTTC,NA,TRBV6-2/TRBV6-3,15,TRBJ2-4,NA
CASIKGGNSNGNTIYF,TGTGCCAGCATTAAGGGAGGGAATTCGAACGGAAACACCATATATTTT,NA,TRBV6-5,16,TRBJ1-3,NA
CASSQTRATYNEQFF,TGTGCCAGCAGCCAAACCAGGGCAACCTACAATGAGCAGTTCTTC,NA,TRBV3-1,15,TRBJ2-1,NA
CSGGRLSYEQYF,TGCAGTGGCGGGAGGCTCTCCTACGAGCAGTACTTC,many,TRBV20-1,12,TRBJ2-7,TRBD2
CASSRPAKNIQYF,TGTGCCAGCAGCAGGCCAGCCAAAAACATTCAGTACTTC,NA,TRBV5-6,13,TRBJ2-4,NA
CASSQVGQGSETQYF,TGTGCCAGCAGCCAAGTTGGACAGGGGTCAGAGACCCAGTACTTC,NA,TRBV3-1,15,TRBJ2-5,TRBD1
CSAKGQGYQPQHF,TGCAGTGCCAAGGGACAGGGATATCAGCCCCAGCATTTT,NA,TRBV20-1,13,TRBJ1-5,TRBD1
CSVDSGEKLFF,TGCAGCGTTGACTCAGGGGAAAAACTGTTTTTT,few,TRBV29-1,11,TRBJ1-4,NA